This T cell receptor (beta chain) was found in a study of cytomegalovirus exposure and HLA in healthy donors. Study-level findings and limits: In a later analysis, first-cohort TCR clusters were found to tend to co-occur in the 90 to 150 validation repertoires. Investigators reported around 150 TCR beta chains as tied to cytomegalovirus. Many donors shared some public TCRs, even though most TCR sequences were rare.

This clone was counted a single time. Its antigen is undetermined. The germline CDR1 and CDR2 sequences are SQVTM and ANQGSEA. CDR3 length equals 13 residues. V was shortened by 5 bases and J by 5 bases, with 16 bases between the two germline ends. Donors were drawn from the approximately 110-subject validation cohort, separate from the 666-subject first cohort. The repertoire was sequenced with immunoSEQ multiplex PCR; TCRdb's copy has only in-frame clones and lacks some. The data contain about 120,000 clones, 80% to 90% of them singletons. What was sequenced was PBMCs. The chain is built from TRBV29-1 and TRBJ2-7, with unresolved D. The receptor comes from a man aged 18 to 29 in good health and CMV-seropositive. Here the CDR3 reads CSVRTDASDEQYF. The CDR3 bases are TGCAGCGTTCGCACAGACGCATCGGACGAGCAGTACTTC.